One and the same sample provided the 2 T cell receptor beta chains below, sequenced in a study of cytomegalovirus exposure and HLA in healthy donors. Primers: 60 Vbeta forward and 13 Jbeta reverse. TCRdb's table, derived via immunoSEQ multiplex PCR, lists solely in-frame clones and lacks some. The ten most abundant clones cover about 6.8% of a sample with about 190,000 clones. What was sequenced was PBMCs. These receptors all come from a man aged 30 to 39 in good health and CMV-seronegative.

The J gene is TRBJ1-1, the V gene TRBV5-5; a weak D match, TRBD1 (5 bases). CDR3 length equals 13 residues. Per the germline V gene, CDR1 is SGHKS and CDR2 is YYEKEE (reference sequence). V shed 4 bases and J shed 3 bases, with 10 bases lying between them. CDR3 DNA sequence: TGTGCCAGCAGCGGGGGGAAGGACACTGAAGCTTTCTTT. Encoded protein: CASSGGKDTEAFF.

This chain joins TRBV13 and TRBJ2-3; perhaps TRBD2 as D (6 bases). This CDR3 has 17 residues. Germline V gives CDR1 PRHDT, CDR2 FYEKMQ (reference sequence). V was trimmed by 4 bases and J by 0 bases, leaving 17 bases between them. This CDR3 reads CASSSGGAATSTDTQYF. CDR3 nucleotides: TGTGCCAGCAGCTCTGGCGGGGCAGCCACTAGCACAGATACGCAGTATTTT.